The 22 T cell receptor beta chains presented below share a single source sample, sequenced in a study of prognosis after radiotherapy for stage I lung cancer. Amplification of TCR beta CDR3 from genomic DNA used two-round multiplex PCR. First-round PCR, the initial amplification, used primers specific to each TRBV and TRBJ gene. MiXCR, run by TCRdb on the multiplex PCR reads, gives a single entry per CDR3 protein. Of around 11,000 distinct CDR3 sequences in the sample, 45% to 65% were seen once. The material was PBMCs, obtained before or after stereotactic body radiation therapy (not recorded which). The receptors stem from a donor over 45 with non-small cell lung cancer.

This clonotype was observed many times. The J gene is TRBJ2-4, the V gene TRBV4-2; 7 nucleotides match TRBD2. With V trimmed by 3 bases and J by 3 bases, 11 bases remained unmatched. The CDR3 has 17 residues. The germline CDR1 and CDR2 sequences are LGHNA and YNFKEQ. The CDR3 bases are TGTGCCAGCAGCCATAATCGTCAGGGAGGGGACAAAAACATTCAGTACTTC. Protein product: CASSHNRQGGDKNIQYF.

V usage is TRBV11-2 and J usage is TRBJ1-6, with D unclear. Looked up from germline, CDR1 is SGHAT and CDR2 is FQNNGV. Trimming pared 3 bases from V and 6 bases from J, leaving 9 bases between. This CDR3 region has 14 residues. The CDR3 nucleotides read TGTGCCAGCAGCTTGAAGGGTACTAATTCACCCCTCCACTTT. It specifies CASSLKGTNSPLHF.

This clonotype qualifies as medium-sized (0.01 to 0.1%). The V call is TRBV12-3 or TRBV12-4, the J call TRBJ2-7; no definite D call. CDR3 size: 14 residues. Trimming cost V 6 bases and J 4 bases, with 16 bases left between them. The CDR3 reads CASSPTEHRYEQYF. DNA for the CDR3: TGTGCCAGCAGCCCGACGGAGCATCGGTACGAGCAGTACTTC.

This chain joins TRBV6-1 and TRBJ2-2; D is ambiguous. V was cut by 4 bases and J by 5 bases, with 8 bases left in between. Germline V lookup: CDR1 MNHNS, CDR2 SASEGT. The CDR3 is 13 amino acids. CDR3 DNA: TGTGCCAGCAGTGGACCTGGGACCGGGGAGCTGTTTTTT. Translating it yields CASSGPGTGELFF.

The rearrangement joins TRBV9 to TRBJ2-1; 14 bases map to TRBD2. The junction had 12 bases not matched to a gene; V was cut back by 4 bases and J by 6 bases. Germline V gives CDR1 SGDLS, CDR2 YYNGEE. The CDR3 has 18 amino acids. The CDR3 coding sequence is TGTGCCAGCAGCTATCAAACCTTTGGGACTAGCGGGGGCAATGAGCAGTTCTTC. It is translated as CASSYQTFGTSGGNEQFF.

This clonotype was picked up a small number of times. A far larger clone is one base from this, pointing to a likely read error. The chain couples TRBV6-1 to TRBJ1-5; weak D call: TRBD1 (5 bases). CDR1 is MNHNS, CDR2 SASEGT, per germline. This CDR3 is 15 amino acids long. The DNA of the CDR3 is TGTTCCAGCAGCTTACTGGGGACGGAGAATCAGCCCCAGCATTTT. The encoded protein is CSSSLLGTENQPQHF.

The chain recombines TRBV19 with TRBJ1-5, with D unclear. Deletions cut 6 bases from V and 0 bases from J, with 12 bases between. Germline assignment: CDR1 LNHDA and CDR2 SQIVND (reference sequence). The CDR3 is made up of 15 amino acids. The CDR3 spells CASRQVPNSNQPQHF. The DNA for the CDR3 is TGTGCCAGTAGACAAGTTCCGAATAGCAATCAGCCCCAGCATTTT.

The rearrangement links TRBV27 to TRBJ2-7; no clear D. The CDR3 totals 10 residues. The V gene's germline CDR1 is MNHEY and CDR2 SMNVEV (reference sequence). Trimming left V 8 bases short and J 6 bases short, with 8 bases between. CDR3 protein: CASGWVEQYF. CDR3 nucleotide sequence: TGTGCCAGCGGGTGGGTCGAGCAGTACTTC.

Relative to its sample, this clonotype is medium-sized (0.01 to 0.1%). The chain is built from TRBV20-1 and TRBJ1-6, with 7 bases lining up with TRBD1. V was pared by 2 bases and J by 14 bases, with 15 bases of the junction left unmatched. This CDR3 has 15 amino acids. CDR1 and CDR2 (germline): DFQATT, SNEGSKA (reference sequence). The CDR3 sequence is CSARTFVSGGVALHF. As DNA, the CDR3 is TGCAGTGCTAGAACATTCGTGTCAGGGGGTGTGGCCCTCCACTTT.

This chain joins TRBV3-1 and TRBJ1-6, with 8 positions matching TRBD1. The CDR3 consists of 14 residues. V trimming: 4 bases; J trimming: 5 bases; junction bases outside the gene matches: 1. CDR1 and CDR2 from the germline V gene are LGHDT and YNNKEL (reference sequence). The CDR3 sequence is CASSLGQDNSPLHF. In DNA form, the CDR3 reads TGTGCCAGCAGCCTGGGACAGGATAATTCACCCCTCCACTTT. Based on the CDR3 plus reference TRBV3-1 and TRBJ1-6, the full variable domain is DTAVSQTPKYLVTQMGNDKSIKCEQNLGHDTMYWYKQDSKKFLKIMFSYNNKELIINETVPNRFSPKSPDKAHLNLHINSLELGDSAVYFCASSLGQDNSPLHFGNGTRLTVT.

By sample share, this clonotype is medium-sized. CDR3 bases: TGTGCCAGCAGGCCCGGGACAGGGGTGAACACTGAAGCTTTCTTT. It yields the protein CASRPGTGVNTEAFF. The chain couples TRBV12-3 or TRBV12-4 to TRBJ1-1; 10 nucleotides line up with TRBD1. The CDR3 runs 15 residues. The J segment lost 0 bases and the V segment lost 6 bases, leaving 4 bases of the junction unmatched.

V and J are TRBV10-2 and TRBJ2-5; 10 positions match TRBD2. The V segment lost 6 bases and the J segment 4 bases; nucleotides outside the gene matches: 11. The length of the CDR3 is 16 residues. Germline assignment: CDR1 WSHSY and CDR2 SAAADI. CDR3 loop: CASRGPAGGPGETQYF. Written as DNA, the CDR3 is TGCGCCAGCAGGGGTCCAGCGGGGGGGCCTGGAGAGACCCAGTACTTC.

J is TRBJ2-2 and V is TRBV6-9, with D perhaps TRBD2 (7 bases). The germline V gene has CDR1 MNHGY and CDR2 SVAAGI. The CDR3 sequence is 17 residues long. V was shortened by 3 bases and J by 9 bases, with 23 bases between the two germline ends. CDR3 protein: CASSYALAGRGAWELFF. Written as DNA, the CDR3 is TGTGCCAGCAGTTACGCCCTTGCAGGGAGGGGGGCCTGGGAGCTGTTTTTT.

This rearrangement joins TRBV27 to TRBJ1-6; D not certain. V was cut by 8 bases and J by 14 bases, with 13 bases left in between. Germline assignment: CDR1 MNHEY and CDR2 SMNVEV (reference sequence). This CDR3 has 11 residues. The CDR3 is CASGVLGALHF. The DNA of the CDR3 is TGTGCCAGCGGGGTTCTCGGGGCCCTCCACTTT.

V and J are TRBV20-1 and TRBJ2-3; tentative D call: TRBD1 (5 bases). The V gene lost 6 bases and the J gene lost 2 bases, with 18 bases spanning the gap. Germline CDR1 DFQATT, CDR2 SNEGSKA (reference sequence). The CDR3 is made up of 15 amino acids. The CDR3 DNA reads as TGCAGTGCCAGCACCGCGACAGACCTCACAGATACGCAGTATTTT. Translated: CSASTATDLTDTQYF.

The V call is TRBV24-1, the J call TRBJ1-5, with D unresolved. This CDR3 is built from 14 residues. V was pared by 1 base and J by 4 bases, with 7 bases between. The germline V gene encodes CDR1 KGHDR and CDR2 SFDVKD. The CDR3 DNA sequence: TGTGCCACCAGTGATTTAAGGTGGAATCAGCCCCAGCATTTT. It codes for CATSDLRWNQPQHF.

The V gene is TRBV5-1, the J gene TRBJ2-7; D remains ambiguous. Trimming shortened V by 4 bases and J by 4 bases, and 12 bases separated the two germline ends. The CDR3 totals 13 residues. Germline lookup yields CDR1 SGHRS and CDR2 YFSETQ. The CDR3 is CASSPRIGYEQYF. The CDR3 DNA reads TGCGCCAGCAGCCCGAGGATCGGATACGAGCAGTACTTC.

The table lists this clonotype with a few counts. This chain links TRBV7-2 with TRBJ1-6, with 8 bases that match TRBD1. Germline V gives CDR1 SGHTA, CDR2 FQGNSA. V shed 7 bases and J 5 bases; nucleotides not matched to a gene: 7. The CDR3 is 15 amino acids. The CDR3 is CASTLGTGNNSPLHF. Written as DNA, the CDR3 is TGTGCCAGCACCCTCGGGACAGGCAATAATTCACCCCTCCACTTT.

The sample holds many counts of this clonotype. One base away lies a much larger clone, so this may be a sequencing read error. J is TRBJ2-7 and V is TRBV27, with unresolved D. V was clipped by 3 bases and J by 7 bases, with 16 bases between them. This CDR3 has 14 amino acids. Per the germline V gene, CDR1 is MNHEY and CDR2 is SMNVEV (reference sequence). CDR3 amino acids: CASSLCSSPREQYF. The CDR3 DNA reads as TGTGCCAGCAGTTTGTGCAGCTCTCCTCGGGAGCAGTACTTC.

With respect to this clonotype: At one end the junction does not follow the germline gene, possibly because of a read error. This chain uses TRBV20-1 with TRBJ2-7; D is possibly TRBD1 or TRBD2 (5 bases each). CDR3 length: 14 amino acids. Germline V CDR1 and CDR2: DFQATT, SNEGSKA (reference sequence). The chain's CDR3 is CSASGGDSSYEKYF. The CDR3 bases are TGCAGTGCTAGTGGGGGAGACTCCTCCTACGAGAAGTACTTC.

Written as DNA, the CDR3 is TGTGCCAGCATCAAGGGACAGGAGGGCTATGGCTACACCTTC. Its translation: CASIKGQEGYGYTF. The V gene is TRBV7-2, the J gene TRBJ1-2; TRBD1 agrees at 8 bases. CDR1 is SGHTA, CDR2 FQGNSA, per germline. The CDR3 sequence is 14 residues long. V gave up 7 bases and J gave up 4 bases; unmatched junction bases: 8.

This clonotype is deemed medium-sized. The chain employs TRBV28 and TRBJ1-1; D is perhaps TRBD1 (5 bases). Trimming cost V 6 bases and J 3 bases, with 20 bases left between them. The CDR3 is 16 residues long. The germline CDR1 and CDR2 sequences are MDHEN and SYDVKM. The CDR3 reads CASSMGGGGEDTEAFF. As DNA, the CDR3 is TGTGCCAGCAGCATGGGGGGTGGGGGAGAGGACACTGAAGCTTTCTTT.